This TCR beta chain was recorded in a study of cytomegalovirus exposure and HLA in healthy donors. V shed 11 bases, J shed 4 bases, and the junction held 7 bases outside the gene matches. Looked up from germline, CDR1 is SEHNR and CDR2 is FQNEAQ (reference sequence). This CDR3 has 13 residues. The PCR employed 60 Vbeta primers together with 13 Jbeta primers. TCRdb's copy holds only in-frame clones and misses some; the assay was immunoSEQ multiplex PCR. The data show about 200,000 clones, with about three quarters seen just once and about 1.8% held by the top ten. Sequenced: PBMCs. V usage is TRBV7-9 and J usage is TRBJ2-2; TRBD2 aligns across 7 bases. The sequence came from a man younger than 30 in good health and CMV-seronegative. Written as DNA, the CDR3 is TGTGCCGGCTCCGGGACTACCACCGGGGAGCTGTTTTTT. Amino acids: CAGSGTTTGELFF.